One TCR beta chain is described in this entry. This sample stems from a study of cytomegalovirus exposure and HLA in healthy donors. CDR1 SGHTA and CDR2 FQGTGA come from the germline V gene. The CDR3 extends over 17 amino acids. Trimming stripped 4 bases from V and 5 bases from J, with 21 bases between. Measured with immunoSEQ multiplex PCR; TCRdb has only the in-frame clones, and not every one. Of about 240,000 clones in the sample, more than 75% were seen once. The chain links TRBV7-3 to TRBJ2-1, with D possibly matching TRBD2 (5 bases). The sequenced sample was PBMCs. This clonotype originated in a woman aged 30 to 39 in good health and CMV-seropositive. CDR3 amino acids: CASSSIRTLSGNNEQFF. In DNA, the CDR3 is TGTGCCAGCAGCTCAATTCGGACTCTTTCTGGCAACAATGAGCAGTTCTTC.